The next 29 T cell receptor beta chains were all read from a single sample in a study of T cells after yellow fever vaccination. TCRdb independently ran MiXCR on the 5' RACE reads; one entry per CDR3 protein. The table records roughly 150,000 distinct CDR3 sequences, 7.7% of them present only once. This sample comprised CD4+ T cells sorted from PBMCs, obtained 5 days after the yellow fever booster vaccination. These receptors originate from a man aged 30 to 45 who received the YFV17D yellow fever vaccine.

This clonotype was recorded many times. The gene calls are TRBV6-1 and TRBJ2-1; TRBD1 matches at 9 bases. The V gene end was trimmed by 6 bases and the J gene end by 9 bases; junction bases not matched to a gene: 12. The V gene's germline CDR1 is MNHNS and CDR2 SASEGT. The CDR3 spans 15 residues. CDR3 protein: CASRQQGATRTEQFF. The DNA for the CDR3 is TGTGCCAGCAGGCAACAGGGGGCAACACGTACTGAGCAGTTCTTC.

Many counts were recorded for this clonotype. This chain uses TRBV15 with TRBJ1-3; D not certain. Trimming removed 7 bases from V and 0 bases from J, with 10 bases in between. The CDR3 covers 14 residues. The germline V gene has CDR1 LNHNV and CDR2 YYDKDF (reference sequence). The CDR3 DNA follows: TGTGCCACCAAGACCGTCTCCTCTGGAAACACCATATATTTT. It specifies CATKTVSSGNTIYF. The full variable domain, in which reference TRBV15 and TRBJ1-3 provide the parts outside the CDR3, is DAMVIQNPRYQVTQFGKPVTLSCSQTLNHNVMYWYQQKSSQAPKLLFHYYDKDFNNEADTPDNFQSRRPNTSFCFLDIRSPGLGDTAMYLCATKTVSSGNTIYFGEGSWLTVV.

Comments on this clonotype: A much larger clone differs by one base, so this may be a read error. The chain is built from TRBV10-1 and TRBJ2-1, with a tentative D call TRBD1 (6 bases). The CDR3 totals 15 residues. Trimming left V 0 bases short and J 9 bases short, with 15 bases between. The germline V gene has CDR1 WNHNN and CDR2 SYGVQD (reference sequence). The DNA of the CDR3 is TGCGCCAGCAGTGAGTCGGACAGCAGGGTGGCTGAGCAGTTCTTC. The encoded protein is CASSESDSRVAEQFF.

Ten or more counts support this clonotype. This sequence joins TRBV6-5 and TRBJ2-7; 7 nucleotides match TRBD2. CDR1 and CDR2 (germline): MNHEY, SVGAGI. The CDR3 runs to 17 residues. Trimming removed 2 bases from V and 4 bases from J; junction bases left unmatched: 14. CDR3 coding DNA: TGTGCCAGCAGTTACAGTGGGGCCGGTTGGGAGGGATACGAGCAGTACTTC. Translation gives CASSYSGAGWEGYEQYF.

There are many counts of this clonotype. This chain uses TRBV5-1 with TRBJ2-3; 9 nucleotides line up with TRBD2. Germline V gives CDR1 SGHRS, CDR2 YFSETQ. J lost 4 bases, V lost 4 bases, and 4 bases had no gene match. The CDR3 totals 14 residues. The CDR3 loop reads CASSGTSSPDTQYF. CDR3 in DNA: TGCGCCAGCAGCGGGACTAGCTCCCCAGATACGCAGTATTTT.

This clonotype was detected many times. This sequence joins TRBV9 and TRBJ2-7, with TRBD2 matching 11 bases. The CDR3 runs to 15 residues. Germline V gene sequence: CDR1 SGDLS, CDR2 YYNGEE. V trimming: 2 bases; J trimming: 3 bases; junction bases outside the gene matches: 4. CDR3 nucleotides: TGTGCCAGCAGCGTGGGGGGACTAGCGGACTACGAGCAGTACTTC. Amino acid sequence: CASSVGGLADYEQYF.

A remark on this clonotype: A much more abundant neighbour one base away suggests this may be a read error. The chain is built from TRBV29-1 and TRBJ2-3; D remains ambiguous. Trimming stripped 8 bases from V and 2 bases from J, with 8 bases between. The CDR3 has 11 residues. Germline V lookup: CDR1 SQVTM, CDR2 ANQGSEA. In DNA, the CDR3 is TGCAGCATCCTACACACAGATACGCAGTATTTT. As protein: CSILHTDTQYF.

At least ten counts were recorded for this clonotype. The chain is built from TRBV7-8 and TRBJ2-2; 12 positions match TRBD2. Germline values: CDR1 SGHVS, CDR2 FQNEAQ. V gave up 3 bases and J gave up 3 bases; unmatched junction bases: 8. The CDR3 has 18 amino acids. CDR3 loop: CASSFGLAGFGYTGELFF. The CDR3 DNA reads TGTGCCAGCAGCTTCGGACTAGCGGGATTTGGGTACACCGGGGAGCTGTTTTTT.

This clonotype has ten or more counts. J is TRBJ2-3 and V is TRBV7-8; 15 bases agree with TRBD2. This CDR3 has 18 residues. J was trimmed by 4 bases and V by 0 bases; bases with no gene match: 5. Germline values: CDR1 SGHVS, CDR2 FQNEAQ. The CDR3 DNA reads TGTGCCAGCAGCTTAGCCAGGACTAGCGGGAGGGCCGCAGATACGCAGTATTTT. Amino acid sequence: CASSLARTSGRAADTQYF.

In its sample, this clonotype was seen a few times. The chain links TRBV5-6 to TRBJ2-5; TRBD2 matches 13 bases. The CDR3 runs 16 residues. Germline-derived CDR1 and CDR2 are SGHDT and YYEEEE. The V and J ends lost 1 base and 4 bases, in that order; junction bases with no gene match: 4. The CDR3 region is CASSLLRLAGGETQYF. The CDR3 bases are TGTGCCAGCAGCTTGTTGAGACTAGCGGGAGGAGAGACCCAGTACTTC.

At least ten counts were recorded for this clonotype. J is TRBJ2-3 and V is TRBV7-9; weak D call: TRBD1 (5 bases). The CDR3 is 14 residues long. Trimming took 9 bases from V and 0 from J, leaving 13 bases between them. Germline CDR1 is SEHNR and CDR2 is FQNEAQ (reference sequence). The DNA for the CDR3 is TGTGCCAGTGAGGTCCGGACAAGCACAGATACGCAGTATTTT. Translating gives CASEVRTSTDTQYF. Supplemented by reference TRBV7-9 and TRBJ2-3, the full variable domain reads DTGVSQNPRHKITKRGQNVTFRCDPISEHNRLYWYRQTLGQGPEFLTYFQNEAQLEKSRLLSDRFSAERPKGSFSTLEIQRTEQGDSAMYLCASEVRTSTDTQYFGPGTRLTVL.

This clonotype was picked up many times. This chain joins TRBV27 and TRBJ1-3; D is undetermined. CDR1 is MNHEY and CDR2 is SMNVEV in the germline V gene (reference sequence). The V end was cut by 6 bases, the J end by 2 bases, with 5 bases between. The CDR3 length is 12 residues. The CDR3 sequence is CASRSAGNTIYF. The DNA of the CDR3 is TGTGCCAGCAGATCAGCTGGAAACACCATATATTTT.

This clonotype was seen many times. This chain joins TRBV10-1 and TRBJ2-3, with D hard to call. The V end lost 2 bases, the J end lost 1 base, and 10 bases lay between the germline ends. The CDR3 has 15 amino acids. Germline V CDR1 and CDR2: WNHNN, SYGVQD (reference sequence). CDR3 loop: CASSEVASGTDTQYF. The CDR3 DNA reads as TGCGCCAGCAGTGAGGTGGCGTCAGGCACAGATACGCAGTATTTT.

The table lists this clonotype with many counts. This rearrangement joins TRBV7-9 to TRBJ2-7, with 7 bases fitting TRBD1. CDR3 length equals 16 residues. V lost 7 bases, J lost 5 bases, and 17 bases stayed unmatched. CDR1 and CDR2 (germline): SEHNR, FQNEAQ (reference sequence). The CDR3 DNA follows: TGTGCCAGCAACCTCCTCGGCGGCAGGGGGATCAACGAGCAGTACTTC. Translated, it gives CASNLLGGRGINEQYF. The entire variable domain, with the rest obtained from reference TRBV7-9 and TRBJ2-7, is as follows: DTGVSQNPRHKITKRGQNVTFRCDPISEHNRLYWYRQTLGQGPEFLTYFQNEAQLEKSRLLSDRFSAERPKGSFSTLEIQRTEQGDSAMYLCASNLLGGRGINEQYFGPGTRLTVT.

This clonotype was seen at least ten times. The chain recombines TRBV6-1 with TRBJ2-5, with D unclear. Trimming left V 6 bases short and J 2 bases short, with 13 bases between. This CDR3 comprises 14 residues. Germline loops: CDR1 MNHNS, CDR2 SASEGT. Here the CDR3 reads CASRGRTMQETQYF. In DNA form, the CDR3 reads TGTGCCAGCAGAGGCAGGACGATGCAAGAGACCCAGTACTTC.

Many counts were recorded for this clonotype. The gene calls are TRBV29-1 and TRBJ2-5; 7 nucleotides line up with TRBD2. The CDR3 totals 14 residues. CDR1 is SQVTM, CDR2 ANQGSEA, per germline. Trimming removed 6 bases from V and 1 base from J; junction bases left unmatched: 8. The DNA of the CDR3 is TGCAGCGTAACGCCGGGACTACTCCAAGAGACCCAGTACTTC. Protein sequence: CSVTPGLLQETQYF.

This clonotype was counted between two and nine times. The rearrangement uses TRBV5-6 and TRBJ2-3, with 7 bases identical to TRBD1. This CDR3 spans 15 amino acids. The germline V gene has CDR1 SGHDT and CDR2 YYEEEE. V dropped 4 bases and J dropped 2; count of bases not matched to a gene: 7. CDR3 sequence reads: CASSTQGRSTDTQYF. The CDR3 bases are TGTGCCAGCAGCACACAGGGGCGATCCACAGATACGCAGTATTTT. The full variable domain, completed using reference TRBV5-6 and TRBJ2-3, is DAGVTQSPTHLIKTRGQQVTLRCSPKSGHDTVSWYQQALGQGPQFIFQYYEEEERQRGNFPDRFSGHQFPNYSSELNVNALLLGDSALYLCASSTQGRSTDTQYFGPGTRLTVL.

This clonotype occurred many times. V usage is TRBV20-1 and J usage is TRBJ2-2; D uncertain. The V gene's germline CDR1 is DFQATT and CDR2 SNEGSKA (reference sequence). V gave up 0 bases and J gave up 3 bases, with 14 bases separating them. CDR3 length: 16 residues. CDR3 protein: CSARDSGGHYTGELFF. DNA for the CDR3: TGCAGTGCTAGAGATTCTGGCGGCCACTACACCGGGGAGCTGTTTTTT.

At least ten counts were recorded for this clonotype. The rearrangement uses TRBV7-2 and TRBJ2-5; 10 bases map to TRBD1. The V and J ends lost 5 bases and 5 bases, in that order; junction bases with no gene match: 2. The germline V gene has CDR1 SGHTA and CDR2 FQGNSA. The CDR3 extends over 13 amino acids. DNA of the CDR3: TGTGCCAGCAGCCCGGGACAGGGGGAGACCCAGTACTTC. This codes for CASSPGQGETQYF. The full variable domain, rest sourced from reference TRBV7-2 and TRBJ2-5, is GAGVSQSPSNKVTEKGKDVELRCDPISGHTALYWYRQSLGQGLEFLIYFQGNSAPDKSGLPSDRFSAERTGGSVSTLTIQRTQQEDSAVYLCASSPGQGETQYFGPGTRLLVL.

This clonotype was seen at least ten times. The CDR3 DNA reads as TGCGCCAGCAGCCTTGGGAATACTAATCAGCCCCAGCATTTT. Its protein is CASSLGNTNQPQHF. The genes are TRBV4-3 and TRBJ1-5; D is unclear. V gave up 4 bases and J gave up 4 bases, with 11 bases separating them. Per the germline V gene, CDR1 is LGHNA and CDR2 is YSLEER. The CDR3 has 14 residues.

This clonotype occurred a few times. The chain uses TRBV20-1 and TRBJ1-1; no reliable D call. Per the germline V gene, CDR1 is DFQATT and CDR2 is SNEGSKA (reference sequence). This CDR3 has 14 amino acids. The V end was cut by 4 bases, the J end by 0 bases, with 12 bases between. The CDR3 DNA follows: TGCAGTGCTAAGCCCCCAGGATTGAACACTGAAGCTTTCTTT. This encodes CSAKPPGLNTEAFF.

On this clonotype itself: A much larger clone lies one base from this, so it may be a read error. The chain employs TRBV11-1 and TRBJ2-7; D perhaps matches TRBD2 (6 bases). Germline V lookup: CDR1 SGHAT, CDR2 FQDESV (reference sequence). The CDR3 totals 18 residues. V dropped 1 base and J dropped 1 base, with 20 bases sitting between them. The CDR3 DNA follows: TGTGCCAGCAGCTTAGGGTCCGGGACTGGAGCCCTTTCCTACGAGCAGTACTTC. Encoded protein: CASSLGSGTGALSYEQYF.

This clonotype showed up many times. The CDR3 DNA reads TGCGCCAGCAGCTTGGGTATCAGGGGCGAGGTCCTGACTTTC. It translates to CASSLGIRGEVLTF. V gene TRBV5-1 combines with J gene TRBJ2-6, with D perhaps TRBD1 (6 bases). CDR3 length: 14 amino acids. CDR1 SGHRS and CDR2 YFSETQ come from the germline V gene. Trimming shortened V by 0 bases and J by 13 bases, and 14 bases separated the two germline ends.

To note about this clonotype: This may stem from a read error, because a much larger clone lies one nucleotide away. The chain uses TRBV10-3 and TRBJ2-3; 11 positions match TRBD2. Germline V gene data show CDR1 as ENHRY and CDR2 as SYGVKD. V shed 2 bases, J shed 0 bases, and the junction held 4 bases outside the gene matches. CDR3 length: 17 residues. For the CDR3, the DNA is TGTGCCATCAGTGAGAGGACTAGCGGGCCCAGCACAGATACGCAGTATTTT. Translated, it gives CAISERTSGPSTDTQYF.

The chain is built from TRBV20-1 and TRBJ2-3; 11 nucleotides match TRBD2. Germline CDR1 reads DFQATT; CDR2 reads SNEGSKA (reference sequence). The CDR3 is made up of 14 amino acids. Unmatched junction bases numbered 7, after V lost 7 bases and J lost 4 bases. The CDR3 DNA reads as TGCAGTGTTGGTGTAGCGGGAGGGCCAGATACGCAGTATTTT. Encoded protein: CSVGVAGGPDTQYF.

This clonotype was counted ten times or more. V is TRBV5-1 and J is TRBJ2-1, with D possibly matching TRBD2 (5 bases). The CDR3 runs 15 residues. Germline V gene sequence: CDR1 SGHRS, CDR2 YFSETQ. The V end was cut by 0 bases, the J end by 4 bases, with 11 bases between. CDR3 sequence: CASSLAAGPYNEQFF. CDR3 bases: TGCGCCAGCAGCTTGGCCGCGGGTCCGTACAATGAGCAGTTCTTC.

This clonotype showed up many times. The rearrangement joins TRBV7-8 to TRBJ2-2; TRBD1 might be the D (6 bases). The V gene lost 1 base and the J gene lost 2 bases, with 8 bases spanning the gap. Germline V gene sequence: CDR1 SGHVS, CDR2 FQNEAQ. The CDR3 contains 15 residues. CDR3 DNA: TGTGCCAGCAGCTTAGGAGGGGGTAACACCGGGGAGCTGTTTTTT. It is translated as CASSLGGGNTGELFF.

This clonotype showed up many times. V is TRBV18 and J is TRBJ2-7; 11 bases are a match to TRBD2. Germline V lookup: CDR1 KGHSH, CDR2 LQKENI. The length of the CDR3 is 15 residues. V shed 6 bases and J 3 bases; nucleotides not matched to a gene: 7. For the CDR3, the DNA is TGTGCCAGCTCCCCCACTAGCGGGGGACACTACGAGCAGTACTTC. Protein product: CASSPTSGGHYEQYF.

This clonotype was observed many times. The rearrangement links TRBV29-1 to TRBJ2-1, with a weak D call TRBD1 (6 bases). This CDR3 is built from 12 residues. Germline V gives CDR1 SQVTM, CDR2 ANQGSEA. Trimming cost V 8 bases and J 7 bases, with 15 bases left between them. The chain's CDR3 is CSQWTEQNEQFF. Written as DNA, the CDR3 is TGCAGCCAGTGGACAGAGCAAAATGAGCAGTTCTTC.